A single sample gave rise to the 29 T cell receptor beta chains below, sequenced in a study of shared clonotypes between healthy human individuals. Measured with immunoSEQ multiplex PCR; TCRdb has only the in-frame clones, and not every one. The sample includes around 510,000 clones, approximately 95% seen only once; the top ten take 0.05% to 0.08%. Sequencing was carried out using naive CD4+ T cells sorted from blood. Described subset: CD45RA+ positively selected. All receptors come from a woman between 25 and 40 years old in good health.

The chain links TRBV9 to TRBJ2-7, with 9 nucleotides matching TRBD2. This CDR3 has 17 residues. The germline CDR1 and CDR2 sequences are SGDLS and YYNGEE. With 1 base clipped from V and 1 base from J, the junction kept 9 bases outside the gene matches. CDR3 amino acids: CASSVTGIAGGSYEQYF. The DNA for the CDR3 is TGTGCCAGCAGCGTAACAGGGATCGCGGGAGGGTCCTACGAGCAGTACTTC.

The chain links TRBV5-1 to TRBJ1-1; D not resolved. Germline CDR1 is SGHRS and CDR2 is YFSETQ. This CDR3 comprises 14 residues. Trimming shortened V by 0 bases and J by 2 bases, and 8 bases separated the two germline ends. The CDR3 reads CASSLDAANTEAFF. In DNA, the CDR3 is TGCGCCAGCAGCTTGGATGCAGCTAACACTGAAGCTTTCTTT.

This sequence joins TRBV5-6 and TRBJ1-1; 10 bases align to TRBD1. The V segment lost 2 bases and the J segment 1 base; nucleotides outside the gene matches: 5. The germline V gene has CDR1 SGHDT and CDR2 YYEEEE. The CDR3 spans 16 residues. The CDR3 here is CASSFAGTGANTEAFF. The CDR3 DNA reads TGTGCCAGCAGCTTCGCCGGGACAGGGGCGAACACTGAAGCTTTCTTT.

The rearrangement links TRBV28 to TRBJ2-5; weak D call: TRBD1 (6 bases). The CDR3 runs 17 residues. In germline, CDR1 is MDHEN, CDR2 SYDVKM. Deletions cut 3 bases from V and 5 bases from J, with 22 bases between. In DNA form, the CDR3 reads TGTGCCAGCAGTTTTTGGTCTGCCGAAGACAGGCGGGAGACCCAGTACTTC. It translates to CASSFWSAEDRRETQYF.

This rearrangement joins TRBV6-1 to TRBJ2-7; D uncertain. The CDR3 has 14 amino acids. Germline V gene data show CDR1 as MNHNS and CDR2 as SASEGT. Trimming stripped 1 base from V and 9 bases from J, with 16 bases between. The CDR3 nucleotides read TGTGCCAGCAGTGAAGTATTGTGGCAGCTGCCGCAGTACTTC. It translates to CASSEVLWQLPQYF.

This sequence joins TRBV11-3 and TRBJ2-1, with D unresolved. Germline V CDR1 and CDR2: SGHNT, YENEEA. Trimming cost V 5 bases and J 4 bases, with 6 bases left between them. The CDR3 is made up of 12 amino acids. CDR3 sequence reads: CASSRTYNEQFF. CDR3 coding DNA: TGTGCCAGCAGCAGAACGTACAATGAGCAGTTCTTC.

The chain links TRBV6-1 to TRBJ1-3; D might be TRBD1 (6 bases). Germline V gives CDR1 MNHNS, CDR2 SASEGT. The V gene lost 5 bases and the J gene lost 2 bases, with 10 bases spanning the gap. The CDR3 sequence is 14 residues long. CDR3 residues: CASSLQGTGNTIYF. The CDR3 nucleotides are TGTGCCAGCAGTCTACAGGGAACTGGAAACACCATATATTTT.

This chain joins TRBV9 and TRBJ1-1; tentative D call: TRBD1 (6 bases). This CDR3 has 14 residues. Per the germline V gene, CDR1 is SGDLS and CDR2 is YYNGEE. Deletions cut 3 bases from V and 8 bases from J, with 17 bases between. The CDR3 loop reads CASSASLNREEAFF. CDR3 bases: TGTGCCAGCAGCGCCTCGCTTAACAGGGAAGAAGCTTTCTTT.

V and J are TRBV19 and TRBJ2-7; no definite D call. Germline assignment: CDR1 LNHDA and CDR2 SQIVND (reference sequence). V lost 3 bases and J lost 6, with 12 bases in between. The CDR3 spans 13 residues. The CDR3 loop is CASSIWRFREQYF. The CDR3 DNA reads as TGTGCCAGTAGTATTTGGCGGTTCCGCGAGCAGTACTTC. The full variable domain, completed using reference TRBV19 and TRBJ2-7, is DGGITQSPKYLFRKEGQNVTLSCEQNLNHDAMYWYRQDPGQGLRLIYYSQIVNDFQKGDIAEGYSVSREKKESFPLTVTSAQKNPTAFYLCASSIWRFREQYFGPGTRLTVT.

CDR3 in DNA: TGTGCCAGTAGTCCGGGACAGTCCTACGAGCAGTACTTC. Amino acid sequence: CASSPGQSYEQYF. The V call is TRBV19, the J call TRBJ2-7; the match to TRBD1 covers 7 bases. The V and J ends lost 5 bases and 1 base, in that order; junction bases with no gene match: 2. From germline, CDR1 is LNHDA and CDR2 SQIVND (reference sequence). This CDR3 is built from 13 residues.

This clone was counted once. The chain has TRBV19 and TRBJ1-5; the D is unclear. The CDR3 runs 13 residues. CDR1 and CDR2 from the germline V gene are LNHDA and SQIVND (reference sequence). Trimming shortened V by 4 bases and J by 7 bases, and 11 bases separated the two germline ends. CDR3 nucleotides: TGTGCCAGTAGTACCTACTCGGGCCAGCCCCAGCATTTT. Its translation is CASSTYSGQPQHF.

In this sample, this clone turned up once. V and J are TRBV19 and TRBJ1-4, with TRBD1 as a possible D gene (6 bases). CDR3 length equals 13 residues. CDR1 is LNHDA and CDR2 is SQIVND in the germline V gene (reference sequence). Trimming shortened V by 6 bases and J by 6 bases, and 11 bases separated the two germline ends. The CDR3 loop is CASRRGADEKLFF. CDR3 coding DNA: TGTGCCAGTAGGAGGGGGGCGGATGAAAAACTGTTTTTT.

The V gene is TRBV29-1, the J gene TRBJ2-1; 9 nucleotides agree with TRBD2. Germline-derived CDR1 and CDR2 are SQVTM and ANQGSEA. The CDR3 extends over 14 amino acids. The ends lost 4 bases at V and 7 bases at J; junction bases unmatched: 8. The CDR3 nucleotides are TGCAGCGTTGTTTATCTAGCGGGATATAATGAGCAGTTCTTC. This codes for CSVVYLAGYNEQFF.

The rearrangement uses TRBV19 and TRBJ2-7; TRBD2 aligns across 13 bases. CDR3 length equals 12 residues. Germline V CDR1 and CDR2: LNHDA, SQIVND (reference sequence). V lost 9 bases, J lost 5 bases, and 1 base stayed unmatched. The CDR3 region has the DNA TGTGCCAGCGGGACTAGCGGGAACGAGCAGTACTTC. This codes for CASGTSGNEQYF.

This chain connects TRBV5-1 to TRBJ2-7; tentative D call: TRBD2 (6 bases). The germline V gene has CDR1 SGHRS and CDR2 YFSETQ. This CDR3 is built from 16 residues. The V end lost 3 bases, the J end lost 2 bases, and 18 bases lay between the germline ends. The DNA for the CDR3 is TGCGCCAGCAGCTCGCCCCACTCGGCGGGACCCTACGAGCAGTACTTC. Its protein product is CASSSPHSAGPYEQYF.

This rearrangement joins TRBV28 to TRBJ2-5, with 10 bases identical to TRBD1. Germline CDR1 reads MDHEN; CDR2 reads SYDVKM. The ends lost 5 bases at V and 14 bases at J; junction bases unmatched: 5. The CDR3 has 11 residues. The DNA of the CDR3 is TGTGCCAGCAGTCGGGGACAGGGGTTTTACTTC. Its protein product is CASSRGQGFYF. The whole variable domain, remainder taken from reference TRBV28 and TRBJ2-5, is DVKVTQSSRYLVKRTGEKVFLECVQDMDHENMFWYRQDPGLGLRLIYFSYDVKMKEKGDIPEGYSVSREKKERFSLILESASTNQTSMYLCASSRGQGFYFGPGTRLLVL.

The chain has TRBV29-1 and TRBJ1-3; no clear D gene. The V end was cut by 7 bases, the J end by 0 bases, with 10 bases between. Germline V gives CDR1 SQVTM, CDR2 ANQGSEA. The CDR3 extends over 13 amino acids. The CDR3 region is CSGTESSGNTIYF. For the CDR3, the DNA is TGCAGCGGAACAGAGTCCTCTGGAAACACCATATATTTT.

The CDR3 reads CASSSRGAYEQYF. DNA for the CDR3: TGTGCCAGCAGTTCAAGGGGGGCCTACGAGCAGTACTTC. The V and J genes are TRBV6-6 and TRBJ2-7, with D perhaps given as TRBD1 or TRBD2 (6 bases each). CDR3 size: 13 residues. V lost 4 bases to trimming and J lost 2 bases, with 9 bases between them. Germline V gene data show CDR1 as MNHNY and CDR2 as SVGAGI (reference sequence).

This rearrangement joins TRBV19 to TRBJ1-2; weak D call: TRBD1 (5 bases). This CDR3 region has 16 residues. The V end lost 2 bases, the J end lost 5 bases, and 18 bases lay between the germline ends. Germline CDR1 reads LNHDA; CDR2 reads SQIVND (reference sequence). The CDR3 DNA reads as TGTGCCAGTAGTATATGGGGCGGAAGGTCCGGATATGGCTACACCTTC. This encodes CASSIWGGRSGYGYTF.

The J gene is TRBJ2-7, the V gene TRBV7-8; D gene unclear. The V gene's germline CDR1 is SGHVS and CDR2 FQNEAQ. The CDR3 has 12 residues. V was trimmed by 3 bases and J by 7 bases, leaving 10 bases between them. CDR3 region: CASSFRKGEQYF. CDR3 nucleotides: TGTGCCAGCAGCTTCCGAAAAGGAGAGCAGTACTTC.

This chain connects TRBV29-1 to TRBJ2-3; tentatively, D is TRBD1 or TRBD2 (5 bases each). Germline CDR1 SQVTM, CDR2 ANQGSEA. Trimming pared 1 base from V and 2 bases from J, leaving 7 bases between. This CDR3 is built from 13 residues. DNA for the CDR3: TGCAGCGTTGAAGCGGGGCTCACAGATACGCAGTATTTT. Translated, it gives CSVEAGLTDTQYF.

The V and J genes are TRBV30 and TRBJ2-2, with TRBD2 as a possible D gene (6 bases). The CDR3 runs 12 residues. CDR1 and CDR2 (germline): GTSNPN, SVGIG (reference sequence). CDR3 region: CTANGGSGELFF. The CDR3 region has the DNA TGTACCGCGAACGGGGGATCCGGGGAGCTGTTTTTT.

The V call is TRBV5-5, the J call TRBJ1-2, with D hard to call. Trimming pared 4 bases from V and 7 bases from J, leaving 20 bases between. Germline values: CDR1 SGHKS, CDR2 YYEKEE (reference sequence). CDR3 length: 15 amino acids. The CDR3 DNA reads TGTGCCAGCAGCCCCGGAAGGTTACAAGGGTTTGGCTACACCTTC. It is translated as CASSPGRLQGFGYTF.

The gene calls are TRBV25-1 and TRBJ2-1; 12 positions match TRBD2. Losses at the gene ends were 5 bases for V and 8 bases for J; bases not matched to a gene: 4. From germline, CDR1 is MGHDK and CDR2 SYGVNS. There are 14 residues in the CDR3. The CDR3 DNA is TGTGCCAGCAGTCTAGCGGGAGGGCCGCATGAGCAGTTCTTC. Translation: CASSLAGGPHEQFF. The variable domain in full, with the rest retrieved from reference TRBV25-1 and TRBJ2-1, is EADIYQTPRYLVIGTGKKITLECSQTMGHDKMYWYQQDPGMELHLIHYSYGVNSTEKGDLSSESTVSRIRTEHFPLTLESARPSHTSQYLCASSLAGGPHEQFFGPGTRLTVL.

This clone appeared a single time. The V gene is TRBV2, the J gene TRBJ2-4; D possibly uses TRBD1 or TRBD2 (5 bases each). Germline CDR1 is SNHLY and CDR2 is FYNNEI. The V and J ends lost 7 bases and 8 bases respectively, with 21 bases between them. This CDR3 is 15 amino acids long. The CDR3 DNA is TGTGCCAGCACTTCGGGGACCCAGAATAGGTACATTCAGTACTTC. Encoded protein: CASTSGTQNRYIQYF.

The V and J genes are TRBV30 and TRBJ1-2; D not resolved. Trimming took off 5 bases at V and 4 bases at J, with 11 bases between the two ends. CDR3 length: 12 residues. Per germline, CDR1 GTSNPN and CDR2 SVGIG (reference sequence). The CDR3 is CAWDGGLYGYTF. CDR3 DNA: TGTGCCTGGGACGGTGGACTCTATGGCTACACCTTC.

The chain couples TRBV6-5 to TRBJ2-2, with D maybe TRBD1 (5 bases). Germline V gives CDR1 MNHEY, CDR2 SVGAGI. This CDR3 contains 14 residues. Trimming left V 6 bases short and J 1 base short, with 9 bases between. The CDR3 sequence is CASSLGQNTGELFF. CDR3 coding DNA: TGTGCCAGCAGCCTAGGACAGAACACCGGGGAGCTGTTTTTT.

The chain employs TRBV27 and TRBJ1-5, with TRBD1 matching 8 bases. The CDR3 length is 14 residues. With 4 bases clipped from V and 5 bases from J, the junction kept 4 bases outside the gene matches. Germline assignment: CDR1 MNHEY and CDR2 SMNVEV (reference sequence). The CDR3, as DNA: TGTGCCAGCAGTTCAGGACAGGGAGATCAGCCCCAGCATTTT. It specifies CASSSGQGDQPQHF.

The chain employs TRBV6-5 and TRBJ2-7, with 9 positions matching TRBD1. The V segment lost 0 bases and the J segment 2 bases; nucleotides outside the gene matches: 2. Germline CDR1 MNHEY, CDR2 SVGAGI. The CDR3 loop spans 15 amino acids. The CDR3 coding sequence is TGTGCCAGCAGTTACTCGGGACAGGGAGCCTACGAGCAGTACTTC. Translation: CASSYSGQGAYEQYF.